This paragraph covers one T cell receptor (beta chain) sequence. What this receptor recognizes is not known. Per-base quality was not reported, and no clone a single base away is much larger than it. This entry belongs to a study of memory CD4+ T cells and cytomegalovirus serostatus (dated by TCRdb to between 2019 and 2020). For the study in its entirety: The cohort included roughly 35 healthy adults from Belgium, of whom 9 were CMV seropositive and 24 were CMV seronegative. To replicate a published TCR-based CMV serostatus classifier, the researchers sequenced the CD4+ memory TCRbeta repertoires of a Belgian cohort whose cytomegalovirus serostatus was known.

What the work shows at the level of the full study, not this receptor alone: For CMV serostatus prediction, a median bootstrapped AUC of 0.95 was reached with the original framework, and a median bootstrapped AUC of about 0.89 was reached with a US-trained random forest. Of about 180 previously reported CMV-associated TCRbeta sequences, 67 appeared in the CD4+ memory repertoires, each in one to five individuals. The original-framework classifier achieved a median bootstrapped AUC of almost 0.97 with a 95% CI of 0.76-1.00 on the Belgian cohort. Only CD4+CD45RO+ memory cells were sequenced, in contrast to the original study, in which naive and memory CD4+ and CD8+ populations were covered. The results were interpreted as suggesting that the CMV-associated TCR signature is largely present in the CD4+ memory repertoire.

Single viable CD3+CD4+CD8-CD45RO+ cells were sorted as memory CD4+ T cells on a FACSAria II. To determine CMV serostatus, a Roche Elecsys assay was used that detects serum IgG against CMV pp150, pp28, p38 and p52. After the samples were thawed, total CD4+ T cells were enriched through positive selection using CD4 magnetic microbeads. The samples came from a different study that was designed specifically to examine the CD4+ T cell memory repertoire. Peripheral blood mononuclear cells were isolated and cryopreserved according to standard operating procedures, and serum was stored at -80 degrees C. The staining used CD3-PerCP (BW264/56), CD4-APC (RPA-T4), CD45RO-PE (UCHT1) and CD8-Pacific Orange (3B5) antibodies, and Sytox blue was used to exclude non-viable cells. A distance of 8 bases separates the germline ends of V and J, which lose 3 bases and 0 bases respectively. The germline V gene (reference sequence) sets CDR1 to LNHDA and CDR2 to SQIVND. Counted from cysteine to phenylalanine, this CDR3 has 15 amino acids. CDR3 DNA is the only sequence kept; it has 45 bases, read in frame from the first base.

Genomic DNA was extracted from sorted cells with the Quick-DNA Microprep Kit. Amplification of TCRbeta DNA was done with the immunoSEQ hsTCRbeta kit, following the protocol from the manufacturer. An Illumina MiSeq instrument was used to sequence the TCRbeta libraries. As for the authors' bioinformatics: Removing out-of-frame sequences left approximately 2,400,000 distinct TCRbeta sequences, an average of around 67,000 per individual. Each individual was scored according to the count of over 150 previously reported CMV-associated TCRbeta sequences and the total productive distinct TCRbeta count. A beta-binomial model was reimplemented in Python, and scikit-learn random forests with default parameters were trained on US cohort data. On the Belgian cohort, classifier performance was reported as the median AUC, along with percentile confidence intervals, across 10,000 bootstrap iterations. The source is immuneACCESS, and TCRdb retained only in-frame sequences with V and J called. Part of the clones is not carried over; for the studies checked, unresolved V genes explain less than half of this, and the remainder is unexplained. V and J calls and clone size are given by that table; D and trimming were obtained from the DNA. The sample includes 50,000 to 65,000 clones, with over 65% observed a single time. More than 2.5% of the sample belongs to the ten largest clones.

This receptor was taken from an adult in good health and CMV-seropositive. The chain links TRBV19 with TRBJ2-2; no confident D gene assignment can be made. The specimen was memory CD4+ T cells from blood. CDR3 reads: CASSMTSTNTGELFF. The DNA reads TGTGCCAGTAGTATGACCTCGACGAACACCGGGGAGCTGTTTTTT. The reference TRBV19 and TRBJ2-2 proteins fill in what lies around the CDR3, so the full variable domain reads DGGITQSPKYLFRKEGQNVTLSCEQNLNHDAMYWYRQDPGQGLRLIYYSQIVNDFQKGDIAEGYSVSREKKESFPLTVTSAQKNPTAFYLCASSMTSTNTGELFFGEGSRLTVL.